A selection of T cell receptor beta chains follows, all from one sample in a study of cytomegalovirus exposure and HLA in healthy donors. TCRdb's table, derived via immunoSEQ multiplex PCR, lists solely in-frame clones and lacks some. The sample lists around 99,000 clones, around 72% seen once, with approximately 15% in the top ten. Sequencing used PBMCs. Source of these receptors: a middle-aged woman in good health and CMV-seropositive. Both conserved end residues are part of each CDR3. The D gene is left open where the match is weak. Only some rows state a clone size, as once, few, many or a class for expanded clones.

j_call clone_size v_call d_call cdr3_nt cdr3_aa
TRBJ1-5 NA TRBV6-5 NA TGTGCCAGCAGTTACTCGATTATAGGGGATCAGCCCCAGCATTTT CASSYSIIGDQPQHF
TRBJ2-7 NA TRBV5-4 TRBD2 TGTGCCAGCAGCTACCAGGGACTAGCGGGGGAGAGCTCCTACGAGCAGTACTTC CASSYQGLAGESSYEQYF
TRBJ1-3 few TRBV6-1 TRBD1 TGTGCCAGCAGTGAGCACAGGGGAACTGGAAACACCATATATTTT CASSEHRGTGNTIYF
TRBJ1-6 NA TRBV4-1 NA TGCGCCAGCAGCCAAGAGGGGCGGGGGCGGAATTCACCCCTCCACTTT CASSQEGRGRNSPLHF
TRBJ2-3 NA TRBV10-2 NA TGCGCCAGCTGGGCAGCATCACGCACAGATACGCAGTATTTT CASWAASRTDTQYF
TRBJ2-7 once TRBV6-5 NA TGTGCCAGCACCTACGGGGTGGGCGAGCAGTACTTC CASTYGVGEQYF
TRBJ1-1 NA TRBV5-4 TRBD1 TGTGCCAGCAACTTGGACAGGGGGAACACTGAAGCTTTCTTT CASNLDRGNTEAFF
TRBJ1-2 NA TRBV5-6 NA TGTGCCAGCAGCTTGGGAGGGTCGGGCTATGGCTACACCTTC CASSLGGSGYGYTF
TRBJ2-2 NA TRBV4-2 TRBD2 TGTGCCAGCAGCCCTAGCGGGGCCGGGGAGCTGTTTTTT CASSPSGAGELFF
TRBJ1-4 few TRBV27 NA TGTGCCAGCAGCAACCGCCGGGCAACTAATGAAAAACTGTTTTTT CASSNRRATNEKLFF
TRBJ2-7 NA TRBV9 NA TGTGCCAGCAGCCCGGGAACGAGCTCCTACGAGCAGTACTTC CASSPGTSSYEQYF
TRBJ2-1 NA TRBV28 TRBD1 TGTGCCAGCAGTTCCCGGGACAGGGTCTACAATGAGCAGTTCTTC CASSSRDRVYNEQFF
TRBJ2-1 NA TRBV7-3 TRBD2 TGTGCCAGCAGCTTAACGGGGGGGGACCTTCGCAATGAGCAGTTCTTC CASSLTGGDLRNEQFF
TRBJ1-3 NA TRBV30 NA TGTGCCTGGGGGAGCTCTGGAAACACCATATATTTT CAWGSSGNTIYF
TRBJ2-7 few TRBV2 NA TGTGCCAGCAGTGTCAGGGCAAGGTCCTACGAGCAGTACTTC CASSVRARSYEQYF